This TCR beta chain was identified during a study of T cell repertoires in cytomegalovirus infection. As regards this clonotype: Its antigen remains unidentified.

TCRdb itself ran the reads through MiXCR, one entry per CDR3 protein. The sample lists some 180,000 distinct CDR3 sequences; about a sixth were seen once. Regarding the study as a whole: CMV-specific HLA-C-restricted TCR beta clonotypes dominated the ex vivo response. Totalled public TCR beta family frequency picked out people who carried CMV plus the relevant HLA.

The source of this sequence is a human donor in good health (CMV status not recorded). Some clones in this sample may be carry-over from other donors' samples. The sample taken for sequencing was CD8+ T cells from PBMCs.

CDR3 loop: CASSHHDRNQPQHF. The CDR3 bases are TGCGCCAGCAGTCACCACGACAGAAATCAGCCCCAGCATTTT. V is TRBV23-1 and J is TRBJ1-5; the D gene is possibly TRBD1 (5 bases). TRBV23-1 carries the ORF label, with uncertain function. Trimming left V 3 bases short and J 4 bases short, with 10 bases between. The CDR3 extends over 14 amino acids.